Below, 3 T cell receptor beta chains from the same sample are listed, as sequenced in a study of T cell responses to AZD1222 COVID-19 vaccine. The repertoire was sequenced with immunoSEQ multiplex PCR; TCRdb's copy has only in-frame clones and lacks some. The table lists around 100,000 clones, 80% to 90% of them singletons, with 7.5% in the top ten. The material sequenced was peripheral blood, taken on day 0 of AZD1222 vaccination. These receptors were obtained from an adult in good health.

The rearrangement joins TRBV6-2 or TRBV6-3 to TRBJ2-1; no definite D call. Germline V gene lookup returns CDR1 MNHEY and CDR2 SVGEGT. V lost 2 bases and J 7 bases, leaving 12 bases between the germline ends. There are 14 residues in the CDR3. The CDR3 coding sequence is TGTGCCAGCAGTTACAGATGGCCAAATAATGAGCAGTTCTTC. This translates into CASSYRWPNNEQFF.

The gene calls are TRBV24-1 and TRBJ2-2, with 9 bases lining up with TRBD1. The CDR3 extends over 16 amino acids. The V segment lost 4 bases and the J segment 7 bases; nucleotides outside the gene matches: 9. Germline CDR1 is KGHDR and CDR2 is SFDVKD. In nucleotides, the CDR3 is TGTGCCACCAGTGACCTTAACAGGGGGCGCCTCGGGGAGCTGTTTTTT. Protein sequence: CATSDLNRGRLGELFF.

This rearrangement joins TRBV7-9 to TRBJ2-1; 14 bases match TRBD2. Per germline, CDR1 SEHNR and CDR2 FQNEAQ (reference sequence). The CDR3 is 19 residues long. Germline trimming cut 2 bases from V and 8 bases from J; bases unmatched to any gene: 14. As DNA, the CDR3 is TGTGCCAGCAGCTTATCCTCCGGGACTAGCGGGAGCGGCGTCGATGAGCAGTTCTTC. Translated: CASSLSSGTSGSGVDEQFF.